The next 9 T cell receptor beta chains were all read from a single sample in a study of post-analysis software for immune sequencing data. Their recognized antigens are unknown. The authors incorporated unique molecular identifiers into the TCR beta cDNA libraries. TCRdb called the PCR reads again in MiXCR, with one record for every CDR3 protein. The data contain about 200,000 distinct CDR3 sequences, approximately 29% of them singletons. General observations from the study: Higher frequency in patients than in controls was seen for about five TRBV segments, with TRBV5-6, TRBV5-1 and TRBV20-1 among them.

Sequences were obtained from blood. The origin of the receptors is a girl under 18 with multiple sclerosis.

This clonotype has ten or more counts. V gene TRBV7-8 combines with J gene TRBJ1-4; D not certain. Germline V CDR1 and CDR2: SGHVS, FQNEAQ. This CDR3 is 14 amino acids long. The germline V and J ends were trimmed by 6 bases and 0 bases, with 8 bases remaining between them. The CDR3 loop reads CASRGFATNEKLFF. In DNA, the CDR3 is TGTGCCAGCAGGGGATTTGCAACTAATGAAAAACTGTTTTTT.

The chain combines TRBV20-1 with TRBJ2-1, with 14 bases that match TRBD2. The length of the CDR3 is 19 residues. CDR1 DFQATT and CDR2 SNEGSKA come from the germline V gene (reference sequence). Trimming removed 3 bases from V and 4 bases from J; junction bases left unmatched: 14. The CDR3 spells CSASYRGGGLAGGYNEQFF. The CDR3 nucleotides are TGCAGTGCTAGTTACCGAGGGGGCGGACTAGCGGGAGGTTACAATGAGCAGTTCTTC.

V and J are TRBV29-1 and TRBJ2-5; D might be TRBD1 or TRBD2, each matching 6 bases. Deletions cut 5 bases from V and 5 bases from J, with 15 bases between. Germline V gene data show CDR1 as SQVTM and CDR2 as ANQGSEA. CDR3 length: 13 residues. The CDR3 is CSVILGGDETQYF. The CDR3 coding sequence is TGCAGCGTTATTTTGGGGGGCGACGAGACCCAGTACTTC.

This clonotype occurred many times. This chain links TRBV5-1 with TRBJ2-1; TRBD2 matches 13 bases. Germline assignment: CDR1 SGHRS and CDR2 YFSETQ. V lost 0 bases to trimming and J lost 3 bases; unmatched junction nucleotides: 3. CDR3 length equals 17 residues. CDR3 DNA sequence: TGCGCCAGCAGCTTGGGGAGACTAGCGGGAGGCTACAATGAGCAGTTCTTC. Protein: CASSLGRLAGGYNEQFF.

The sample holds a few counts of this clonotype. V usage is TRBV3-1 and J usage is TRBJ1-1; TRBD1 agrees at 8 bases. The germline CDR1 and CDR2 sequences are LGHDT and YNNKEL (reference sequence). The CDR3 runs 17 residues. The V gene end was trimmed by 2 bases and the J gene end by 3 bases; junction bases not matched to a gene: 11. The CDR3 bases are TGTGCCAGCAGCCAAAGCCGACAGGGGCGGTTTTACACTGAAGCTTTCTTT. Translation: CASSQSRQGRFYTEAFF.

As concerns this clonotype: A single base separates this from a much larger clone, so it may be a read error. This sequence joins TRBV11-2 and TRBJ2-7, with D tentatively TRBD1 (5 bases). In germline, CDR1 is SGHAT, CDR2 FQNNGV. The CDR3 is 15 amino acids. The DNA for the CDR3 is TGTGTCAGCAGCTTAATGGTCGGCAGGGACTACGAGCAGTACTTC. This codes for CVSSLMVGRDYEQYF.

This clonotype appeared many times. The V gene is TRBV20-1, the J gene TRBJ2-3, with D hard to call. Germline V gene data show CDR1 as DFQATT and CDR2 as SNEGSKA (reference sequence). CDR3 length equals 12 residues. V lost 0 bases, J lost 6 bases, and 7 bases lay in between. The CDR3 DNA reads TGCAGTGCTAGAGATAGGATTGATACGCAGTATTTT. This encodes CSARDRIDTQYF.

This clonotype was counted only a few times. This chain joins TRBV3-1 and TRBJ1-2; D possibly corresponds to TRBD1 (6 bases). This CDR3 has 15 residues. Germline V gives CDR1 LGHDT, CDR2 YNNKEL (reference sequence). V lost 6 bases to trimming and J lost 8 bases, with 22 bases between them. CDR3 nucleotides: TGTGCCAGCAGTCGAGGAAAGGGGGTGCGGGAAGGCTACACCTTC. It encodes CASSRGKGVREGYTF.

This clonotype appeared many times. The rearrangement joins TRBV5-1 to TRBJ2-3; 10 nucleotides agree with TRBD2. CDR3 length equals 17 residues. Looked up from germline, CDR1 is SGHRS and CDR2 is YFSETQ. Trimming at V came to 0 bases and at J to 0 bases, leaving 4 bases not matched to a gene. The CDR3: CASSLGTSGPSTDTQYF. CDR3 bases: TGCGCCAGCAGCTTGGGGACTAGCGGACCGAGCACAGATACGCAGTATTTT.